The TCR beta chain under discussion was sequenced for a study of blood T cell repertoires in COVID-19. Study overall: The samples span acute and convalescent COVID-19 from the United States, Italy and Spain. From T cells, B-cell-depleted T cells, or PBMCs came the material, which was cDNA or gDNA.

Germline V CDR1 and CDR2: SGHNT, YYREEE (reference sequence). The CDR3 consists of 16 residues. With 0 bases removed from V and 6 bases from J, the gap between germline ends came to 15 bases. In the study's own analysis: Cell counts per sample came from amplifying reference gene primers. Sequencing used immunoSEQ multiplex PCR; TCRdb keeps in-frame clones, though not all of them. V and J calls and clone size are copied from that table; D and trimming were computed from the DNA. The repertoire holds 50,000 to 75,000 clones, with about 92% as singletons. The sequenced sample was peripheral blood. The clonotype originates from a middle-aged man with active COVID-19. The chain uses TRBV5-4 and TRBJ2-2, with D maybe TRBD2 (6 bases). Written as DNA, the CDR3 is TGTGCCAGCAGCTTGGCAGGCGGGATAGGGTCCGGGGAGCTGTTTTTT. Protein product: CASSLAGGIGSGELFF.